These T cell receptor beta chains were read from a single sample in a study of cytomegalovirus exposure and HLA in healthy donors. The data were produced by immunoSEQ multiplex PCR, yet TCRdb's version contains in-frame clones alone and is incomplete. The table records under 200,000 clones, approximately 81% of them present only once. Sequencing was carried out using PBMCs. The receptors originated from a woman younger than 30 in good health and CMV-seropositive. The CDR3 runs from the conserved cysteine through the conserved F or W. The order of the fields is V gene, CDR3 protein.

TRBV7-6,CASRQAGGNSPLHF
TRBV18,CASSPRREGLSGNTIYF
TRBV6-1,CASRWTVNTEAFF
TRBV4-1,CASSQEPRTNYGYTF
TRBV27,CASTGQGRQPQHF
TRBV2,CASSGYNEQFF
TRBV4-3,CASSQELAGVNTGELFF
TRBV15,CATSRDRAGPNEKLFF
TRBV5-1,CASSLGQGSQGTEAFF
TRBV5-1,CASSLSSGGAQETQYF
TRBV4-1,CASSQGWDREVGNTIYF
TRBV5-1,CASSLGGTSGGWNTGELFF
TRBV7-3,CASSLIGGLAGGRLASNEQFF
TRBV10-3,CAISEGQNNEQFF
TRBV29-1,CSVRFAGVKQPQHF
TRBV21-1,CASTPDLRGFSRNYGYTF
TRBV25-1,CASSGTGTGELFF
TRBV5-1,CASSLKRGGGYGYTF
TRBV5-4,CASSSPGGVDTEAFF
TRBV7-2,CASSLGRLAEQYF
TRBV11-2,CASSVGVLETQYF
TRBV7-2,CASSLTDSSYNSPLHF
TRBV9,CASSPLGLAEDTGELFF